These 17 T cell receptor beta chains were sequenced from one sample in a study of blood T cells in healthy people across ages. Primers used in a second PCR of roughly 6 to 12 cycles were a sample-barcoded 5' primer and a J-beta primer mix. TCRdb used MiXCR to reprocess the 5' RACE reads, holding one entry per CDR3 protein. Here the sample spans around 650,000 distinct CDR3 sequences, around 38% being singletons. Specimen: blood. All receptors come from an elderly man in good health.

The chain links TRBV4-2 to TRBJ2-5; TRBD2 matches at 16 bases. Germline lookup yields CDR1 LGHNA and CDR2 YNFKEQ. This CDR3 is built from 15 residues. V was pared by 0 bases and J by 13 bases, with 5 bases of the junction left unmatched. The CDR3 DNA sequence: TGTGCCAGCAGCCAAGACGGGACTAGCGGGAGGGATGTGTACTTC. Its translation: CASSQDGTSGRDVYF.

The V gene is TRBV28, the J gene TRBJ2-6; 9 bases are shared with TRBD1. The V gene end was trimmed by 4 bases and the J gene end by 0 bases; junction bases not matched to a gene: 10. The CDR3 is made up of 19 amino acids. CDR1 is MDHEN and CDR2 is SYDVKM in the germline V gene. CDR3 in amino acids: CASSSPGDRVRSGANVLTF. The CDR3 DNA reads TGTGCCAGCAGTTCCCCGGGGGACAGGGTCCGCTCTGGGGCCAACGTCCTGACTTTC.

This sequence joins TRBV4-1 and TRBJ1-3; D is ambiguous. The CDR3 contains 14 residues. V was trimmed by 0 bases and J by 3 bases, leaving 6 bases between them. CDR1 is MGHRA and CDR2 is YSYEKL in the germline V gene. The CDR3, as DNA: TGCGCCAGCAGCCAAGATAACCTTGGAAACACCATATATTTT. It translates to CASSQDNLGNTIYF.

The chain uses TRBV6-2 or TRBV6-3 and TRBJ1-2, with 8 bases that match TRBD1. Trimming removed 11 bases from V and 5 bases from J; junction bases left unmatched: 13. There are 14 residues in the CDR3. Germline lookup yields CDR1 MNHEY and CDR2 SVGEGT. The CDR3 DNA is TGTGCCGGTGGTTCGACAGGGGCCGGGTATGGCTACACCTTC. It specifies CAGGSTGAGYGYTF.

This chain joins TRBV10-1 and TRBJ2-3; D tentatively fits TRBD1 or TRBD2 (7 bases each). The CDR3 totals 17 residues. Germline CDR1 is WNHNN and CDR2 is SYGVQD (reference sequence). Trimming stripped 10 bases from V and 5 bases from J, with 28 bases between. CDR3 nucleotide sequence: TGCGCCACCACGCGAGGAACCGGACTAGGGGGCGAAGATACGCAGTATTTT. The encoded protein is CATTRGTGLGGEDTQYF.

On this clonotype: Relative to the germline gene, one junction end is altered; a read error may explain this. The chain uses TRBV7-9 and TRBJ2-5; 8 nucleotides match TRBD1. The J call is doubtful: the DNA matches TRBJ2-7 better. CDR3 length equals 16 residues. Germline lookup yields CDR1 SEHNR and CDR2 FQNEAQ (reference sequence). The CDR3 loop reads CPSSARSGTGLSEQYF. Here the CDR3 DNA reads TGTCCCAGCAGCGCGCGCTCCGGGACAGGCCTAAGCGAGCAGTACTTC.

The chain joins TRBV6-2 or TRBV6-3 to TRBJ2-2, with D possibly called TRBD1 or TRBD2 (6 bases each). V shed 3 bases and J shed 1 base, with 15 bases lying between them. The CDR3 runs to 17 residues. Germline assignment: CDR1 MNHEY and CDR2 SVGEGT. DNA for the CDR3: TGTGCCAGCAGTTATGTCTTAGGGGGGTTGAACACCGGGGAGCTGTTTTTT. Amino acid sequence: CASSYVLGGLNTGELFF.

This chain links TRBV20-1 with TRBJ2-7; no reliable D call. The CDR3 is 11 amino acids. The germline gives CDR1 DFQATT, CDR2 SNEGSKA (reference sequence). With 3 bases removed from V and 7 bases from J, the gap between germline ends came to 10 bases. The CDR3 coding sequence is TGCAGTGCTAGGAAGCTTAATGAGCAGTACTTC. This encodes CSARKLNEQYF.

This clonotype was seen more than once but under ten times. The chain couples TRBV14 to TRBJ1-1; possible D gene TRBD1, 6 bases. CDR1 and CDR2 from the germline V gene are SGHDN and FVKESK. The length of the CDR3 is 14 residues. With 2 bases removed from V and 6 bases from J, the gap between germline ends came to 13 bases. CDR3 protein: CASSQLQGLAEAFF. The CDR3 DNA is TGTGCCAGCAGCCAATTGCAGGGGTTGGCTGAAGCTTTCTTT.

This clonotype was counted many times. The V and J genes are TRBV6-2 or TRBV6-3 and TRBJ2-7, with 8 bases that match TRBD2. The germline V gene has CDR1 MNHEY and CDR2 SVGEGT. V lost 7 bases and J lost 2; bases outside the gene matches: 10. The CDR3 has 15 amino acids. CDR3 protein: CASTLSGSDAYEQYF. Written as DNA, the CDR3 is TGTGCCAGCACCCTCAGCGGGAGTGATGCCTACGAGCAGTACTTC.

This chain uses TRBV7-8 with TRBJ1-5; perhaps TRBD1 as D (6 bases). V gave up 4 bases and J gave up 1 base, with 14 bases separating them. This CDR3 has 16 residues. Germline V CDR1 and CDR2: SGHVS, FQNEAQ. The CDR3 loop reads CASSSTGSRSNQPQHF. DNA of the CDR3: TGTGCCAGCAGCTCCACAGGGAGTAGGAGCAATCAGCCCCAGCATTTT.

The chain has TRBV7-2 and TRBJ1-2; D is unresolved. Trimming left V 2 bases short and J 2 bases short, with 6 bases between. Looked up from germline, CDR1 is SGHTA and CDR2 is FQGNSA. The CDR3 is 13 residues long. The CDR3 DNA follows: TGTGCCAGCAGCTTATTACTGAACTATGGCTACACCTTC. Amino acid sequence: CASSLLLNYGYTF.

This rearrangement joins TRBV2 to TRBJ1-4, with D unresolved. The CDR3 covers 14 residues. V lost 6 bases and J lost 0, with 8 bases in between. The germline gives CDR1 SNHLY, CDR2 FYNNEI. The CDR3: CASRGSATNEKLFF. CDR3 nucleotides: TGTGCCAGCAGGGGTAGTGCAACTAATGAAAAACTGTTTTTT.

This clonotype was seen a few times. A much larger clone lies one base from this, so it may be a read error. The rearrangement uses TRBV7-2 and TRBJ2-1; D not resolved. The better agreement between TRBJ2-7 and the DNA end casts doubt on the J call. Germline assignment: CDR1 SGHTA and CDR2 FQGNSA. This CDR3 spans 14 amino acids. The CDR3 spells CASSPPGSYNEQYF. DNA for the CDR3: TGTGCCAGCAGCCCCCCCGGATCCTACAATGAGCAGTACTTC.

The rearrangement joins TRBV5-6 to TRBJ1-1, with 7 positions matching TRBD1. CDR3 length: 16 residues. Trimming at V came to 5 bases and at J to 0 bases, leaving 10 bases not matched to a gene. Germline CDR1 SGHDT, CDR2 YYEEEE. The CDR3 reads CASREGQPLLNTEAFF. CDR3 DNA sequence: TGTGCCAGCAGGGAGGGACAGCCTCTTCTGAACACTGAAGCTTTCTTT.

The chain joins TRBV25-1 to TRBJ2-5, with D possibly TRBD2 on 7 matching bases. The CDR3 contains 16 residues. Trimming removed 7 bases from V and 1 base from J, with 19 bases in between. Germline V gives CDR1 MGHDK, CDR2 SYGVNS. The CDR3 DNA reads TGTGCCAGCACCTTAAGGGGGGGACCGGGCCAAGAGACCCAGTACTTC. Translating it yields CASTLRGGPGQETQYF.

This clonotype was seen more than once but under ten times. The chain links TRBV3-1 to TRBJ2-7; the match to TRBD2 covers 12 bases. The last part of the DNA fits TRBJ2-5 better; the J call may be wrong. The CDR3 extends over 15 amino acids. Germline CDR1 LGHDT, CDR2 YNNKEL (reference sequence). CDR3 nucleotide sequence: TGTGCCAGCAGCCAACCGGGACTAGCGGGAGAGACCCAGTACTTC. This sequence encodes CASSQPGLAGETQYF.